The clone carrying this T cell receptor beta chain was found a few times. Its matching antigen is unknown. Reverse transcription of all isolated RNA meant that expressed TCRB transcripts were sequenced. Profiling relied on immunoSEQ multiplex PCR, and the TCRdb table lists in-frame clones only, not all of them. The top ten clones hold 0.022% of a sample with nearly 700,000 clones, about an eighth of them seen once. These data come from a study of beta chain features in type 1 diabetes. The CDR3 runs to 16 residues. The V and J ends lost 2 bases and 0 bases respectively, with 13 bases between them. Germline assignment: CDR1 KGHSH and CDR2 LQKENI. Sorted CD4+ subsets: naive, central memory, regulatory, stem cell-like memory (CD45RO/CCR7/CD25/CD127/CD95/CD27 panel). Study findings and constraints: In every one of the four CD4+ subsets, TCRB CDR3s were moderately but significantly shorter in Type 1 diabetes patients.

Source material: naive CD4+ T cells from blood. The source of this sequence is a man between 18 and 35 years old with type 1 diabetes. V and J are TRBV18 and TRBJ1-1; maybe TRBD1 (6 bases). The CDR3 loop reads CASSPGGRTMNTEAFF. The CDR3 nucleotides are TGTGCCAGCTCACCAGGGGGCCGCACTATGAACACTGAAGCTTTCTTT. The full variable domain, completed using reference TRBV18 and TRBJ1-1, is NAGVMQNPRHLVRRRGQEARLRCSPMKGHSHVYWYRQLPEEGLKFMVYLQKENIIDESGMPKERFSAEFPKEGPSILRIQQVVRGDSAAYFCASSPGGRTMNTEAFFGQGTRLTVV.